The following is a T cell receptor beta chain sequence with its context. The sample holds many counts of this clonotype. Its antigen is not yet known. No per-base quality is available; no much larger clone lies one base away. V gives up 6 bases and J gives up 0 bases, and the segment between their germline ends measures 6 bases. CDR1 is given as MDHEN and CDR2 as SYDVKM, both from the germline V gene. The CDR3 measures 14 amino acids from cysteine to phenylalanine. CDR3 DNA is the only sequence kept; it has 42 bases, read in frame from the first base. This specimen comes from a study of glioma-infiltrating T cells listed by TCRdb under 2016. About the investigation overall: The study sequenced TCR alpha- and beta-chain repertoires from glioma tissue, from non-neoplastic brain tissue and from matched peripheral blood mononuclear cells. To measure how far tissue and blood T-cell populations diverged, each tissue-infiltrating repertoire was compared against the peripheral blood repertoire of the same patient. The paired cohort was made up of three low-grade glioma patients, eight primary glioblastoma patients and three non-glioma patients who contributed non-neoplastic brain tissue.

TCR alpha and beta CDR3 regions were amplified with the iRepertoire nested amplicon-rescue multiplex PCR (arm-PCR) platform from RNA. The input for one-step reverse transcription and amplification was roughly 95-450 ng of either tissue mRNA or PBMC total RNA. Following bead purification, Illumina adapters were added by a secondary multiplex PCR, and libraries between 200 and 400 bp were gel-purified. The libraries contained internal 6-nucleotide barcodes that were used for demultiplexing. The libraries were sequenced on an Illumina MiSeq using 2x220 or 2x250 nucleotide paired-end reads. The published analysis was carried out like this. Paired reads were merged using FLASH 1.2.11 and were aligned to the GRCh37 human genome using BWA-MEM, after which TRA and TRB reads were extracted. V and J assignment used an IMGT-derived reference of cassette sequences and CDR3 motifs that included pseudogenes. Three-frame translation of reads was performed, and productive CDR3s were defined as those with a C...FGXG motif and no stop codons. Unique combinations of V-J cassette pair and CDR3 amino acid sequence were defined as clonotypes. Hamming distance filtering was applied to reads, with thresholds set by the sequence error rate of each sample in mapped regions. TCRdb applied fastp at Q25 and MiXCR to the public reads, then kept only in-frame beta chains. Every distinct CDR3 protein forms one entry, paired with its most common genes and DNA. The authors' filters were not applied to this entry. The sample table lists some 99,000 distinct CDR3 sequences, less than 30% of them with a count of one. The ten most abundant clones make up about a third of the sample.

General study outcomes and caveats: VJ-independent divergence between tissue and blood was lower than expected in non-neoplastic patients but higher than expected in all gliomas, particularly low-grade gliomas. Group comparisons were based on small numbers of patients: three non-neoplastic, three low-grade glioma and about eight glioblastoma patients. Very few CDR3 sequences were shared between tissue and blood, attributed to high CDR3 diversity and limited sampling.

This TCR came from a human donor with low-grade glioma or glioblastoma, undergoing nonglioma brain surgery, or in good health (not recorded which). Rearrangement joined TRBV28 to TRBJ1-6, with the D gene call left open. The specimen sequenced was glioma tissue, nonneoplastic brain tissue, or PBMCs (not recorded which). The DNA sequence reads TGTGCCAGCAGGCTTAGCTCCTATAATTCACCCCTCCACTTT. It encodes CASRLSSYNSPLHF.